This section outlines one T cell receptor (beta chain) sequence together with its context. These data are taken from a study of blood T cell repertoires in COVID-19. Study-level background: Whether acute or convalescent, the COVID-19 samples came from the United States, Italy and Spain. T cells, B-cell-depleted T cells, or PBMCs provided the cDNA or gDNA that served as material.

The CDR3 is made up of 15 amino acids. Germline V gene data show CDR1 as LNHNV and CDR2 as YYDKDF (reference sequence). V gave up 0 bases and J gave up 3 bases; unmatched junction bases: 1. Profiled with immunoSEQ multiplex PCR; TCRdb holds only in-frame clones, not every one. The sample lists a few hundred thousand clones; 86% were seen once. The chain links TRBV15 to TRBJ2-1, with 8 positions matching TRBD2. Input material: peripheral blood. This receptor was taken from a woman between 50 and 59 years old with acute or convalescent COVID-19. The chain's CDR3 is CATSREAGVYNEQFF. CDR3 nucleotides: TGTGCCACCAGCAGAGAAGCGGGGGTCTACAATGAGCAGTTCTTC. Full variable domain (outside the CDR3, taken from reference TRBV15 and TRBJ2-1): DAMVIQNPRYQVTQFGKPVTLSCSQTLNHNVMYWYQQKSSQAPKLLFHYYDKDFNNEADTPDNFQSRRPNTSFCFLDIRSPGLGDTAMYLCATSREAGVYNEQFFGPGTRLTVL.